This T cell receptor beta chain was obtained from a study of identical twins' blood T cells. Broader study findings: Twins shared about as many clonotypes as their cloneset sizes predicted. Twin similarity might stem from environmental factors, not only genetics.

Three pairs of healthy female monozygous twins were the donors. Each TCR cDNA library carried sample-specific barcodes on both ends. Using its own MiXCR run on the 5' RACE reads, TCRdb lists one record per CDR3 protein. The sample has about 370,000 distinct CDR3 sequences, about 28% seen once; the top ten hold about 6%. The table lists this clonotype with a few counts. Its specificity is unknown. The receptor was isolated from a woman between 18 and 49 years old in good health. Sequenced sample: PBMCs.

The CDR3 nucleotides are TGTGCCAGCAGCCCCAGAATCCGAGCGGTTATTACCTACGAGCAGTACTTC. Residues: CASSPRIRAVITYEQYF. The chain combines TRBV5-6 with TRBJ2-7; tentative D call: TRBD2 (5 bases). Germline V gene data show CDR1 as SGHDT and CDR2 as YYEEEE. There are 17 residues in the CDR3. V lost 4 bases, J lost 2 bases, and 22 bases lay in between.